This entry features one T cell receptor (beta chain) sequence. Its antigen is still unknown. V lost 0 bases to trimming and J lost 8 bases, with 14 bases between them. The V gene's germline CDR1 is SGHRS and CDR2 YFSETQ. The CDR3 is 15 residues long. The record originates from a study of cytomegalovirus exposure and HLA in healthy donors. Healthy donors of bone marrow made up the group. Use of 60 Vbeta and 13 Jbeta primers characterized the PCR. The table came from immunoSEQ multiplex PCR; TCRdb's copy has only in-frame clones and leaves some out. The sample's table shows fewer than 100,000 clones. Study conclusions and caveats: In presence/absence analyses, roughly uniform sequencing depth across donors was assumed. Among TCR sequences, most were rare, though some public TCRs appeared in many donors. CMV serostatus was the only immune exposure information that was available.

The sequence was obtained from a man aged 50 to 60 in good health and CMV-seronegative. The chain combines TRBV5-1 with TRBJ1-4; possible D gene TRBD1, 5 bases. Material: PBMCs. The CDR3 here is CASSLDGALKEKLFF. The CDR3 region has the DNA TGCGCCAGCAGCTTGGATGGGGCGTTGAAAGAAAAACTGTTTTTT.